Sequencing of this T cell receptor (beta chain) was carried out in a study of shared clonotypes between healthy human individuals (dated by TCRdb to 2018 to 2020). General notes on the study: Three men and a couple of women, aged 18 to 49 years, made up the cohort. To increase sequencing depth and limit assay-specific biases, different laboratories used diverse techniques to prepare libraries and sequence TCR repertoires. For each donor, CD4 naive and CD4 memory were each run on three plates, CD8 naive on two plates, and CD8 memory on one plate. Per donor, leukapheresis produced somewhere between about 0.94 and 9 billion PBMCs. The study deeply sequenced blood TCR repertoires of about 5 healthy adults to estimate repertoire size and the extent of clonotype sharing between individuals.

The CDR1 and CDR2 encoded by the germline V gene are MDHEN and SYDVKM. The cysteine opens and the phenylalanine closes a CDR3 of 17 amino acids. Only CDR3 DNA remains: 51 bases, in frame from the first base. Unmatched junction bases come to 9, with V trimmed by 5 bases and J by 0 bases. Broad study findings and their caveats: Higher generation probabilities were observed for clonotypes shared by all four sorted-subset donors than for non-shared clonotypes. Sampling was restricted to blood, and TCR repertoires in tissues likely differ from the TCR repertoires found in blood. Estimated clonotype richness was generally larger for naive than for memory subsets. When a handful of donors were compared, the shared fraction of clonotypes was around 5% for naive CD4, 3.5% to 4% for naive CD8, 2.3% for memory CD4, and around 0.4% for memory CD8. Based on pairwise subsampling, the degree of clonotype sharing among donors was expected to be affected by sequencing depth. The genetic and exposure-history diversity represented was limited by the small number of donors. Even with the large sequencing depth, rarefaction of the sorted-subset datasets indicated that sequencing was incomplete.

As for this clone: Its antigen is currently not known. Base qualities are not recorded, but no much larger clone differs from it by a single base.

TCR CDR3 regions were amplified from genomic DNA by multiplex PCR using the deep immunoSEQ assay. Extracted genomic DNA from each cell subset was spread evenly across all wells of several immunoSEQ 96-well plates, with each plate serving as a replicate. For sorted subsets, roughly 200 ng genomic DNA, equal to some 28,000 T cell genomes, was loaded into each replicate PCR. The purified libraries were quantified using a Qubit 3.0 fluorometer, sized with a Bioanalyzer 2100, and then quantified again using the KAPA Library Quantification kit. A separate single-read 150-cycle Illumina NextSeq 550 flow cell was used to sequence each immunoSEQ 96-well plate. Under the source paper's analysis protocol: The immunoSEQ output contained only junctional sequences without quality scores, so filtering could not match that applied to full-length reads. Sequences were annotated with PyIR, a Python wrapper for IgBLAST v1.9, using IMGT germline references to assign V/J genes and CDR3. Reads were removed for weak V/J assignments (E-value above 1e-6), missing CDR3, stop codons, out-of-frame junctions, or ambiguous translated residues. V3J clonotypes were defined as sequences sharing an identical inferred V gene, J gene, and CDR3 amino acid sequence. Percentage overlap between repertoires was calculated by dividing the number of shared unique clonotypes by the size of the smaller repertoire. Three approaches were used to assess repertoire richness: RTK rarefaction, the Chao1 estimator, and Recon v2.1 estimates of unobserved clonotypes. For all TCRbeta clonotypes obtained by the gDNA method from a few donors, generation probabilities were computed with OLGA. The table was pulled from immuneACCESS by TCRdb, which kept in-frame rearrangements only. Such tables lose some clones; where checked, under half of the loss comes from unresolved V genes, and the rest has no known cause. Clone size and the V and J calls come from that table; the DNA yielded D and trimming. For this sample the table gives more than 2,000,000 clones, of which around nine tenths were detected only once. Together, the top ten hold around 0.15% of the sample.

Donors were healthy HIV-negative adults with no recently reported acute infections or vaccinations. Only Caucasian adults living in Nashville, Tennessee, USA were represented among the donors. CD4+ T cells were enriched through magnetic negative selection, after which naive cells were positively selected on CD45RA and the remaining negative fraction served as the memory subset. Blood was collected by leukapheresis, and PBMCs were isolated by Ficoll-Histopaque density gradient centrifugation and then cryopreserved in liquid nitrogen vapor phase. Analytical flow cytometry was used to check the purity and quantity of each magnetically sorted T cell population. Each sorted fraction had its genomic DNA isolated and then quantified by UV absorbance on a Nanodrop 2000c.

This receptor was taken from a man between 18 and 29 years old in good health. The rearrangement joined TRBV28 to TRBJ1-5; 8 bases in the junction line up with TRBD1. Sequenced material: naive CD4+ T cells sorted from blood. What the cell subset or site label conveys for this sample: CD45RA+ positively selected. The nucleotide sequence is given as TGTGCCAGCAGTAGATGGACAGGGACTTATAGCAATCAGCCCCAGCATTTT. Its coded protein is CASSRWTGTYSNQPQHF.